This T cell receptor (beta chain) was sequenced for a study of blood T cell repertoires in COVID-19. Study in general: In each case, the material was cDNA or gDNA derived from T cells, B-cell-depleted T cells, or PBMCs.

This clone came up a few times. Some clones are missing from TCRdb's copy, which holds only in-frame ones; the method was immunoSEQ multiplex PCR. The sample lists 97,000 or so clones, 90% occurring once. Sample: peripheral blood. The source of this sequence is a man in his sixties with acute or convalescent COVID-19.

The CDR3, as DNA: TGTGCCAGTAGGAACAGGGGGCCTTCCACAGATACGCAGTATTTT. Translating gives CASRNRGPSTDTQYF. The chain carries TRBV19 and TRBJ2-3; TRBD1 matches 9 bases. Losses at the gene ends were 6 bases for V and 2 bases for J; bases not matched to a gene: 6. The V gene's germline CDR1 is LNHDA and CDR2 SQIVND (reference sequence). The CDR3 loop spans 15 amino acids. The full variable domain, completed using reference TRBV19 and TRBJ2-3, is DGGITQSPKYLFRKEGQNVTLSCEQNLNHDAMYWYRQDPGQGLRLIYYSQIVNDFQKGDIAEGYSVSREKKESFPLTVTSAQKNPTAFYLCASRNRGPSTDTQYFGPGTRLTVL.